This T cell receptor (beta chain) appears in the sequencing data of a study of early T cells in non-severe SARS-CoV-2 infection. One entry per CDR3 protein, called by TCRdb with MiXCR from the 5' RACE reads. The sample shows approximately 56,000 distinct CDR3 sequences, about 9.1% of them seen only once. In this sample, this clonotype turned up many times. The germline gives CDR1 LGHDT, CDR2 YNNKEL (reference sequence). The length of the CDR3 is 14 residues. V was trimmed by 3 bases and J by 0 bases, leaving 9 bases between them. This receptor was obtained from an adult who was a healthcare worker with PCR-confirmed SARS-CoV-2 infection or an uninfected control (not recorded which). Input material: whole blood. V gene TRBV3-1 combines with J gene TRBJ2-7; D perhaps matches TRBD1 (6 bases). CDR3 residues: CASSHNRDSYEQYF. Written as DNA, the CDR3 is TGTGCCAGCAGCCATAACAGGGACTCCTACGAGCAGTACTTC.